These 29 T cell receptor beta chains originate from one sample sequenced in a study of T cells expressing NK-cell markers. TCRdb re-called the 5' RACE reads; one entry per CDR3 protein, DNA not given. In total, the table holds 150,000 or so distinct CDR3 sequences. Specimen: blood T cells: a sorted CD56 or NKG2C T cell subset, CD4+ or CD8+ T cells, or bulk PBMC T cells (not recorded which). The receptors stem from a woman between 18 and 69 years old in good health.

The chain carries TRBV12-3 or TRBV12-4 and TRBJ2-1; there is no DNA to check the TCRdb D call of TRBD2. This CDR3 region has 15 residues. CDR3 loop: CASSSGSGPYNEQFF.

V gene TRBV5-1 combines with J gene TRBJ2-1; the D gene TCRdb calls, TRBD2, cannot be checked with no DNA. The CDR3 is 16 amino acids. The germline V gene has CDR1 SGHRS and CDR2 YFSETQ. CDR3 sequence: CASSLAGRGRGDEQFF.

The chain recombines TRBV21-1 with TRBJ2-5; as DNA is missing, the TRBD1 call by TCRdb cannot be tested. TRBV21-1 is an annotated pseudogene. This CDR3 is 13 amino acids long. The CDR3 is CASNQGGGVTQYF.

This clonotype is called medium-sized (0.01 to 0.1%) based on its frequency. J is TRBJ1-2 and V is TRBV12-3 or TRBV12-4; TCRdb's D call, TRBD1, is unchecked because there is no DNA. CDR3 size: 14 residues. The CDR3 protein is CASRPQGAYYGYTF.

The chain carries TRBV28 and TRBJ2-7; absent DNA, TCRdb's TRBD1 call cannot be checked. The CDR3 runs to 15 residues. CDR1 is MDHEN, CDR2 SYDVKM, per germline. The CDR3 is CASSLIGDKVREQYF.

The rearrangement uses TRBV9 and TRBJ2-2; TCRdb returns TRBD2, unconfirmable since there is no DNA. From germline, CDR1 is SGDLS and CDR2 YYNGEE. This CDR3 spans 14 amino acids. The chain's CDR3 is CASSVDGRAGELFF. Supplemented by reference TRBV9 and TRBJ2-2, the full variable domain reads DSGVTQTPKHLITATGQRVTLRCSPRSGDLSVYWYQQSLDQGLQFLIQYYNGEERAKGNILERFSAQQFPDLHSELNLSSLELGDSALYFCASSVDGRAGELFFGEGSRLTVL.

This chain connects TRBV4-1 to TRBJ2-3; absent DNA, TCRdb's TRBD2 call cannot be checked. In germline, CDR1 is MGHRA, CDR2 YSYEKL. This CDR3 is built from 19 residues. CDR3 sequence: CASSQGVWAELQWNAARYF.

The chain couples TRBV20-1 to TRBJ2-1; TCRdb's D gene call, TRBD2, goes unchecked for lack of DNA. The CDR3 runs to 16 residues. The germline V gene has CDR1 DFQATT and CDR2 SNEGSKA (reference sequence). CDR3 residues: CSARDGARPMYNEQFF.

CDR3 amino acids: CASSPRRGETEAFF. This rearrangement joins TRBV12-3 or TRBV12-4 to TRBJ1-1. The CDR3 has 14 amino acids.

This rearrangement joins TRBV20-1 to TRBJ1-1; TCRdb's D call of TRBD1 is untestable without DNA. The CDR3 spans 14 residues. CDR1 and CDR2 (germline): DFQATT, SNEGSKA (reference sequence). CDR3 loop: CSASPRTGLSEAFF.

The J gene is TRBJ2-3, the V gene TRBV11-2; TCRdb gives TRBD1 as the D gene, but with no DNA this cannot be confirmed. The CDR3 has 16 residues. CDR1 and CDR2 from the germline V gene are SGHAT and FQNNGV. CDR3 sequence reads: CASSLEGGLTTDTQYF.

The chain carries TRBV12-3 or TRBV12-4 and TRBJ2-4; TCRdb returns TRBD1, unconfirmable since there is no DNA. The CDR3 is made up of 15 amino acids. CDR3 sequence reads: CASSSRGRPKNIQYF.

The rearrangement uses TRBV6-5 and TRBJ1-5; TCRdb's assignment of TRBD1 cannot be checked, as there is no DNA. Per germline, CDR1 MNHEY and CDR2 SVGAGI. The CDR3 runs to 15 residues. The CDR3 spells CASSYSFQGNQPQHF.

The V and J genes are TRBV7-2 and TRBJ1-1. The CDR3 is 14 amino acids. The V gene's germline CDR1 is SGHTA and CDR2 FQGNSA. The CDR3 here is CASRAQANKPEAFF.

The V gene is TRBV2, the J gene TRBJ2-7; the D gene TCRdb calls, TRBD1, cannot be checked with no DNA. Germline V gives CDR1 SNHLY, CDR2 FYNNEI. The CDR3 is 16 amino acids. Here the CDR3 reads CASRPLDSLRGYEQYF.

The rearrangement links TRBV20-1 to TRBJ1-5. CDR3 length equals 14 residues. CDR1 is DFQATT, CDR2 SNEGSKA, per germline (reference sequence). The CDR3 sequence is CSAREEGSRQPQHF.

The J gene is TRBJ2-6, the V gene TRBV20-1; the D gene TCRdb calls, TRBD1, cannot be checked with no DNA. From germline, CDR1 is DFQATT and CDR2 SNEGSKA (reference sequence). The CDR3 is 15 amino acids. The chain's CDR3 is CSAPTGNSGANVLTF.

The J gene is TRBJ2-2, the V gene TRBV6-1; TCRdb designates TRBD2, a call that cannot be tested without DNA. CDR3 length: 17 amino acids. Looked up from germline, CDR1 is MNHNS and CDR2 is SASEGT. The CDR3 loop is CASRPGTSGRGPGELFF.

The chain links TRBV7-2 to TRBJ2-7. Germline V CDR1 and CDR2: SGHTA, FQGNSA. CDR3 length: 13 amino acids. The CDR3 reads CASSADRLYEQYF.

This chain joins TRBV11-3 and TRBJ2-2; TCRdb reports TRBD2, a call that lacks DNA to check it against. The CDR3 runs to 17 residues. Germline V CDR1 and CDR2: SGHNT, YENEEA. The CDR3 spells CASSPPPGLAHTGELFF.

The rearrangement uses TRBV18 and TRBJ2-1; TCRdb's D call of TRBD1 is untestable without DNA. The CDR3 is made up of 13 amino acids. Germline CDR1 reads KGHSH; CDR2 reads LQKENI. The CDR3 sequence: CASSWGENNEQFF.

The chain has TRBV6-6 and TRBJ1-6; TCRdb names TRBD1, which stays unverified in the absence of DNA. The CDR3 has 12 amino acids. Germline CDR1 and CDR2: MNHNY and SVGAGI (reference sequence). CDR3 loop: CASGQGNSPLHF.

This chain connects TRBV7-3 to TRBJ2-5; TCRdb reports TRBD2, a call that lacks DNA to check it against. The CDR3 spans 17 residues. Looked up from germline, CDR1 is SGHTA and CDR2 is FQGTGA. Here the CDR3 reads CASSLGSGTSVQETQYF.

The rearrangement uses TRBV5-1 and TRBJ2-1; the D gene TCRdb calls, TRBD2, cannot be checked with no DNA. This CDR3 contains 15 residues. Germline V gene lookup returns CDR1 SGHRS and CDR2 YFSETQ. CDR3 protein: CASSLGLASYNEQFF.

V gene TRBV2 combines with J gene TRBJ1-6; TCRdb outputs TRBD1, but without DNA this stays unchecked. The CDR3 is 14 residues long. Germline V CDR1 and CDR2: SNHLY, FYNNEI. CDR3 loop: CASRTGTGRSPLHF.

The CDR3 loop reads CSARDSASGTGYGYTF. The chain has TRBV20-1 and TRBJ1-2; there is no DNA to check the TCRdb D call of TRBD1. The CDR3 length is 16 residues. CDR1 and CDR2 from the germline V gene are DFQATT and SNEGSKA (reference sequence).

The CDR3 region is CSARGGTGRVPRDIQYF. This chain joins TRBV20-1 and TRBJ2-4; TCRdb returns TRBD2, unconfirmable since there is no DNA. Germline V lookup: CDR1 DFQATT, CDR2 SNEGSKA (reference sequence). The CDR3 consists of 17 residues.

The chain carries TRBV7-2 and TRBJ2-1; TCRdb returns TRBD1, unconfirmable since there is no DNA. The germline gives CDR1 SGHTA, CDR2 FQGNSA. The CDR3 extends over 16 amino acids. The CDR3 sequence is CASSLNGGGSYNEQFF.

This chain links TRBV7-3 with TRBJ2-1; without DNA, the TCRdb call of TRBD2 cannot be checked. CDR3 length: 16 amino acids. The germline V gene has CDR1 SGHTA and CDR2 FQGTGA. The CDR3 sequence is CASRKRRGATYNEQFF.